This is a list of T cell receptor beta chains from one sample in a study of somatic mutations in cytotoxic T cells in rheumatoid arthritis. Data came from immunoSEQ multiplex PCR; TCRdb stores just in-frame clones and leaves some out. The sample has 15,000 or so clones; around 80% are singletons. The sequenced material came from CD8+ T cells sorted from blood. Receptors originate from an adult with rheumatoid arthritis. The CDR3 runs from the conserved cysteine through the conserved F or W. D genes are given only for firm matches. Size tells how often a clone was seen (once, few, many) or the class of an expanded clone, and some rows leave it out.

CASSSIQGYTEAFF,TGTGCCAGCAGCTCCATACAGGGGTACACTGAAGCTTTCTTT,TRBD1,.,TRBJ1-1,TRBV7-8,14
CASSYSAGAETQYF,TGTGCCAGCAGTTACTCGGCGGGAGCAGAGACCCAGTACTTC,TRBD2,.,TRBJ2-5,TRBV6-6,14
CASSLNGGRREQYF,TGTGCCAGCAGTTTAAATGGGGGGCGCCGCGAGCAGTACTTC,.,few,TRBJ2-7,TRBV28,14
CASSVGHQGWSYEQYF,TGTGCCAGCAGTGTTGGACACCAGGGTTGGTCCTACGAGCAGTACTTC,.,.,TRBJ2-7,TRBV6-1,16
CASSSRGGSRGYTF,TGTGCCAGCAGTTCCAGAGGGGGCAGCAGGGGCTACACCTTC,TRBD1,.,TRBJ1-2,TRBV27,14
CASSPTGRGYGYTF,TGTGCCAGTAGTCCTACGGGACGGGGCTATGGCTACACCTTC,.,.,TRBJ1-2,TRBV19,14
CASSLGSPGPLYEQYF,TGTGCCAGCAGCTTAGGAAGCCCCGGGCCACTCTACGAGCAGTACTTC,.,.,TRBJ2-7,TRBV7-9,16
CASSENSHVGYEAFF,TGTGCCAGCAGTGAAAATTCGCACGTAGGCTATGAAGCTTTCTTT,.,few,TRBJ1-1,TRBV2,15
CAWSVLATYQETQYF,TGTGCCTGGAGTGTTCTTGCGACGTACCAAGAGACCCAGTACTTC,.,.,TRBJ2-5,TRBV30,15
CASTGQSTDTQYF,TGTGCCAGCACGGGGCAGAGCACAGATACGCAGTATTTT,.,few,TRBJ2-3,TRBV2,13
CASSLCWGGEAFF,TGTGCCAGCAGTCTTTGCTGGGGGGGTGAAGCTTTCTTT,.,.,TRBJ1-1,TRBV28,13
CASSLIFLPGYTF,TGTGCCAGCAGCTTAATTTTTCTACCCGGCTACACCTTC,.,.,TRBJ1-2,TRBV7-9,13
CASSEPTSGTAYEQYF,TGCGCCAGCAGCGAGCCCACTAGCGGGACCGCCTACGAGCAGTACTTC,TRBD2,.,TRBJ2-7,TRBV5-1,16
CARVGATDSNQPQHF,TGTGCCAGGGTTGGCGCCACGGATAGCAATCAGCCCCAGCATTTT,.,.,TRBJ1-5,TRBV21-1,15